This record covers a single T cell receptor (beta chain). The antigen remains unidentified. The data belong to a study of response to subunit inactivated influenza vaccine. TCRdb called the RT-PCR reads again in MiXCR, with one record for every CDR3 protein. The table has around 180,000 distinct CDR3 sequences, approximately 8.7% seen once. The CDR3 totals 14 residues. Between the trimmed V and J ends, which lost 6 bases and 5 bases, there was a span of 14 bases. CDR1 MNHNS and CDR2 SASEGT come from the germline V gene. Study-wide results and caveats: It was suggested by the authors that few new T cells are recruited by each seasonal influenza vaccination.

This chain uses TRBV6-1 with TRBJ2-1, with D tentatively TRBD2 (6 bases). This TCR was recovered from a man between 45 and 60 years old who received an inactivated influenza vaccine. The material was non-naive T cells sorted from PBMCs, obtained on the day of vaccination. The CDR3 DNA is TGTGCCAGCAGCGCCGGGGGTTCTAACAATGAGCAGTTCTTC. Its translation: CASSAGGSNNEQFF.